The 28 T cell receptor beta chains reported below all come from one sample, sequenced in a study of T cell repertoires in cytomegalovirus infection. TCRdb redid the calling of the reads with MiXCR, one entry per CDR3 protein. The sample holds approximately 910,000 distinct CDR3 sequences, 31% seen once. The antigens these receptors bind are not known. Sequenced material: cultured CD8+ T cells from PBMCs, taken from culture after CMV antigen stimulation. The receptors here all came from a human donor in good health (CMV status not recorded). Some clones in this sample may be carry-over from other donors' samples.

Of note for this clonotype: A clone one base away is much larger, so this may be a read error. CDR3: CASSTGFYQPQQF. The DNA for the CDR3 is TGTGCCAGCAGCACAGGGTTCTATCAGCCCCAGCAGTTT. This chain joins TRBV7-2 and TRBJ1-5, with D maybe TRBD1 (6 bases). Germline assignment: CDR1 SGHTA and CDR2 FQGNSA. This CDR3 has 13 amino acids.

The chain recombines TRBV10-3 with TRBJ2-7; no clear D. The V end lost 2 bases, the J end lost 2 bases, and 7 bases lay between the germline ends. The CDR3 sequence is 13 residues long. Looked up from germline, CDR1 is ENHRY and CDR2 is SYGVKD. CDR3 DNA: TGTGCCATCAGTGAGACAGATCCCTACGAGCAGTACTTC. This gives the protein CAISETDPYEQYF.

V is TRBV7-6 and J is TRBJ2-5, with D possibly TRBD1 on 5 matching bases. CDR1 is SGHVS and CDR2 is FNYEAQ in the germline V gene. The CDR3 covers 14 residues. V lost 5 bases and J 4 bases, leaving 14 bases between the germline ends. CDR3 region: CASSLTGYLETQYF. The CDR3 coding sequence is TGTGCCAGCAGCCTAACAGGTTATTTAGAGACCCAGTACTTC.

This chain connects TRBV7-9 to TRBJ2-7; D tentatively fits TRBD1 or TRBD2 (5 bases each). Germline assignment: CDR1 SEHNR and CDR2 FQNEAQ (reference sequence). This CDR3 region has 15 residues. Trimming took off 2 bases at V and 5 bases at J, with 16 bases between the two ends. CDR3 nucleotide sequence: TGTGCCAGCAGCTTATCTTTAGGGGTGCGGGACGAGCAGTACTTC. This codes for CASSLSLGVRDEQYF.

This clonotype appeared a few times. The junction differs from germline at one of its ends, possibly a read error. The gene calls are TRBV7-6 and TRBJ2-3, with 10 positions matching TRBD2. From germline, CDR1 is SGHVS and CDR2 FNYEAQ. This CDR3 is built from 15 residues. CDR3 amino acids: CATSGGEKGTDTQYF. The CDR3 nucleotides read TGTGCCACCAGCGGGGGGGAGAAGGGCACAGATACGCAGTATTTT.

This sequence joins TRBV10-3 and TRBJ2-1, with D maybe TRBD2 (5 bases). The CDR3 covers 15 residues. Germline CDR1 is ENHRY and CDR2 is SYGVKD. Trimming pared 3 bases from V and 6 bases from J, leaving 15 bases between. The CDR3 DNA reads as TGTGCCATCAGTGACCCCTGGGAGATTAGCAATGAGCAGTTCTTC. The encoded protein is CAISDPWEISNEQFF.

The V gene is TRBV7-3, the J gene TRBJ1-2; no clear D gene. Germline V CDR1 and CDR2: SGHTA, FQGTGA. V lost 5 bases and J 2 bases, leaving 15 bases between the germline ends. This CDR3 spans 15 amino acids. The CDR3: CASSPVDVLNYGYTF. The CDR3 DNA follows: TGTGCCAGCAGCCCCGTGGACGTCCTCAACTATGGCTACACCTTC.

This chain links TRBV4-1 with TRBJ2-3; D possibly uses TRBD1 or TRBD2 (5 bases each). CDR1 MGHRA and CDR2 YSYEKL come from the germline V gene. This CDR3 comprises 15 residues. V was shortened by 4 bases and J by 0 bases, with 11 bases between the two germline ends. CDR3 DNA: TGCGCCAGCAGCCTCCTGGGGGACAGCACAGATACGCAGTATTTT. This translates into CASSLLGDSTDTQYF.

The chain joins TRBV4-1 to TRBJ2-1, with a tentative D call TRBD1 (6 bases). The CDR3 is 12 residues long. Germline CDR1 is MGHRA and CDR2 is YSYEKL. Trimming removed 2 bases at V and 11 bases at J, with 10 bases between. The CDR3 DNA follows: TGCGCCAGCAGCCAATCCGGACAGAAGCAGTTCTTC. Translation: CASSQSGQKQFF.

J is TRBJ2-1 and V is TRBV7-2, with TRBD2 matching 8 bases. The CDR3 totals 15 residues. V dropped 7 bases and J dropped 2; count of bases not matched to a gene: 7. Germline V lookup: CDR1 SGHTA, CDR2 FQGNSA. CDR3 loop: CASTIAGSPYNEQFF. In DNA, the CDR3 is TGTGCCAGCACCATAGCGGGGAGCCCCTACAATGAGCAGTTCTTC.

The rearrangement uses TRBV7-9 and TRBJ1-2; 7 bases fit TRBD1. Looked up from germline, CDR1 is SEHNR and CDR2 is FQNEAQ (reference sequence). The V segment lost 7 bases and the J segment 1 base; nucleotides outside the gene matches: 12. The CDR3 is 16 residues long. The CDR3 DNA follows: TGTGCCAGCATCCTCCCTAACAGGGGCGGTAACTATGGCTACACCTTC. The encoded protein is CASILPNRGGNYGYTF.

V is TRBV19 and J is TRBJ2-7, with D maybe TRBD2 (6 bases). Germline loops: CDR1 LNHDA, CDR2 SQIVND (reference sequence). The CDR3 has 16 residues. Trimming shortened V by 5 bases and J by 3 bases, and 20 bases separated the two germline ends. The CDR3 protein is CASSSLRGAGYYEQYF. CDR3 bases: TGTGCCAGTAGTTCTCTCCGGGGCGCGGGGTACTACGAGCAGTACTTC.

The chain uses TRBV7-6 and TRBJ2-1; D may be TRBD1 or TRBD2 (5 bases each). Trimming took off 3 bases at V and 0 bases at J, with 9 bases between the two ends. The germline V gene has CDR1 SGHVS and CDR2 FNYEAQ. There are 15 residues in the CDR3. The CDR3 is CASSFRDVSYNEQFF. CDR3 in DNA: TGTGCCAGCAGCTTCCGGGACGTCTCCTACAATGAGCAGTTCTTC.

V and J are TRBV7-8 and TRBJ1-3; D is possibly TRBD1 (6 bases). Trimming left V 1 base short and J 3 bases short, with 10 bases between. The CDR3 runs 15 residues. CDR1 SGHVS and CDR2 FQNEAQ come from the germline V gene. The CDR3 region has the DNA TGTGCCAGCAGCTTAGGGGGGCTAGTTGGAAACACCATATATTTT. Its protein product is CASSLGGLVGNTIYF.

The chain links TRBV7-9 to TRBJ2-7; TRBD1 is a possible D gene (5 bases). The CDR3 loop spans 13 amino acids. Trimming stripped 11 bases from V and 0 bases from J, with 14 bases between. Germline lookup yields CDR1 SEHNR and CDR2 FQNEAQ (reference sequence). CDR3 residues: CAEAQVVSYEQYF. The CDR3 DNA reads TGTGCCGAGGCACAGGTAGTCTCCTACGAGCAGTACTTC.

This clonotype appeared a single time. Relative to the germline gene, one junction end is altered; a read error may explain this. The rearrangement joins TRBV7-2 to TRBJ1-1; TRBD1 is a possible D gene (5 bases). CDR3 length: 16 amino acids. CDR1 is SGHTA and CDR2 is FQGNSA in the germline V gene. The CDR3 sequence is CASSRGWGGMNNEAFF. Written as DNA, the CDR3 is TGTGCCAGCAGCCGAGGGTGGGGGGGGATGAACAATGAAGCTTTCTTT. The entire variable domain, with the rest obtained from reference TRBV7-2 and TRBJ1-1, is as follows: GAGVSQSPSNKVTEKGKDVELRCDPISGHTALYWYRQSLGQGLEFLIYFQGNSAPDKSGLPSDRFSAERTGGSVSTLTIQRTQQEDSAVYLCASSRGWGGMNNEAFFGQGTRLTVV.

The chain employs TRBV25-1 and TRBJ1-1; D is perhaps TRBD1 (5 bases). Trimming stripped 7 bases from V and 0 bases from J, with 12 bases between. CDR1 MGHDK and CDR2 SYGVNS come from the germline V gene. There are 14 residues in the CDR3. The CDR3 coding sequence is TGTGCCAGCATTAGGGGTCCCATGAACACTGAAGCTTTCTTT. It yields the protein CASIRGPMNTEAFF.

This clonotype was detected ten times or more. CDR3 DNA sequence: TGTGCCAGCAGCGCAGACAGGGGCGGGATCTACAATGAGCAGTTCTTC. Its protein is CASSADRGGIYNEQFF. V gene TRBV7-8 combines with J gene TRBJ2-1, with 8 bases that match TRBD1. Germline CDR1 reads SGHVS; CDR2 reads FQNEAQ. The CDR3 loop spans 16 amino acids. V was clipped by 5 bases and J by 3 bases; unmatched bases: 9.

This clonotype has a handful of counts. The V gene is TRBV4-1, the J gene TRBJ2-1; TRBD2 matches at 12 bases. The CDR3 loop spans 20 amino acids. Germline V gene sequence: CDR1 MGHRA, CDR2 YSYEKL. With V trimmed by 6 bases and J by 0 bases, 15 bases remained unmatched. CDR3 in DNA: TGCGCCAGCAGTCTTTTTACTAGCGGGGGGCCCGAGAGCTCCTACAATGAGCAGTTCTTC. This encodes CASSLFTSGGPESSYNEQFF.

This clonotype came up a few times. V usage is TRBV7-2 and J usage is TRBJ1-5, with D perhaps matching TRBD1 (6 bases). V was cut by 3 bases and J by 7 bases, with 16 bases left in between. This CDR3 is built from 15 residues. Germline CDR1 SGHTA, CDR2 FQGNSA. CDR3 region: CASSFTQGGEQPQHF. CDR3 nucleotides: TGTGCCAGCAGCTTCACACAGGGAGGGGAACAGCCCCAGCATTTT.

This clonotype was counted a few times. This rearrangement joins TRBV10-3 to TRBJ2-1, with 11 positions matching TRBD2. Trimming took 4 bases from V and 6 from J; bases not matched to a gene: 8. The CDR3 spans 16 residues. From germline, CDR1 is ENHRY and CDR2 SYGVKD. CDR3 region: CAISVLTGTSGNEQFF. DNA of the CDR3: TGTGCCATCAGTGTCCTAACCGGGACTAGCGGCAATGAGCAGTTCTTC.

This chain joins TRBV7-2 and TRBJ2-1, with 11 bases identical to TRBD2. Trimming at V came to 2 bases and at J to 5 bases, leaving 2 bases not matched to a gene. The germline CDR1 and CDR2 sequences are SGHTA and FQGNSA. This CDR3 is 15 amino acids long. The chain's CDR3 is CASSLNSGGDNEQFF. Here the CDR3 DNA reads TGTGCCAGCAGCTTAAATAGCGGGGGGGACAATGAGCAGTTCTTC. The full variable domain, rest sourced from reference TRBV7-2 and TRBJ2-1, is GAGVSQSPSNKVTEKGKDVELRCDPISGHTALYWYRQSLGQGLEFLIYFQGNSAPDKSGLPSDRFSAERTGGSVSTLTIQRTQQEDSAVYLCASSLNSGGDNEQFFGPGTRLTVL.

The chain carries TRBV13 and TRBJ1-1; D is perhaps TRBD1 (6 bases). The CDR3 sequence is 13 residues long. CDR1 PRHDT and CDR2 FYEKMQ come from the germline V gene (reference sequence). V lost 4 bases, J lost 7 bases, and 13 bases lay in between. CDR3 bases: TGTGCCAGCAGCTCCGCGGGGGGCGGTGAAGCTTTCTTT. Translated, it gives CASSSAGGGEAFF.

The chain's CDR3 is CASSEAAGVMSDTQYF. Written as DNA, the CDR3 is TGTGCCAGCAGTGAAGCCGCGGGGGTAATGTCAGATACGCAGTATTTT. The V call is TRBV6-1, the J call TRBJ2-3; 7 bases match TRBD2. The CDR3 has 16 amino acids. J gave up 4 bases and V 0 bases, and 7 bases lay outside the gene matches. CDR1 and CDR2 from the germline V gene are MNHNS and SASEGT.

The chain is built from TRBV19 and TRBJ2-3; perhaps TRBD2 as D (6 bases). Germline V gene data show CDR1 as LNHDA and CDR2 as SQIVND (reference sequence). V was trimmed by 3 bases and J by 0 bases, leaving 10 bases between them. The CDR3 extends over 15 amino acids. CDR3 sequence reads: CASSIREASTDTQYF. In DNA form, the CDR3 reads TGTGCCAGTAGTATCAGGGAGGCTAGCACAGATACGCAGTATTTT. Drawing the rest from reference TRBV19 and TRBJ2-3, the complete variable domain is DGGITQSPKYLFRKEGQNVTLSCEQNLNHDAMYWYRQDPGQGLRLIYYSQIVNDFQKGDIAEGYSVSREKKESFPLTVTSAQKNPTAFYLCASSIREASTDTQYFGPGTRLTVL.

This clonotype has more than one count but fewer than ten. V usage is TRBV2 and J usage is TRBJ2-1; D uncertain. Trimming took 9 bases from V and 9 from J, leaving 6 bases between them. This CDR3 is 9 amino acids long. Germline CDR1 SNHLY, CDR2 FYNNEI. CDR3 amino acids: CARDREQFF. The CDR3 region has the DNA TGTGCCAGGGACCGTGAGCAGTTCTTC.

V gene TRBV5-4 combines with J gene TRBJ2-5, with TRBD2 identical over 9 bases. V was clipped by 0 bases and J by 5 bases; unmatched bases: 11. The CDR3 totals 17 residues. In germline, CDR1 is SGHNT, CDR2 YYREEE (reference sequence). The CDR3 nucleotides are TGTGCCAGCAGCTTGGCCCTTTCGGGACTAGCCGGCGAGACCCAGTACTTC. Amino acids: CASSLALSGLAGETQYF.

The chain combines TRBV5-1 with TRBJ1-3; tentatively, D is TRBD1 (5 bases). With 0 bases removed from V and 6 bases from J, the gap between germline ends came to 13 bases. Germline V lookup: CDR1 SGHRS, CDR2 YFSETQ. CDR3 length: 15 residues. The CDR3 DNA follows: TGCGCCAGCAGCTTGGATGGTGACAGTCTAAACACCATATATTTT. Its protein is CASSLDGDSLNTIYF.